The sequence of this T cell receptor (beta chain) was determined in a study of molecular identifiers for immune sequencing clone quantification. This clonotype was counted a few times. Germline V lookup: CDR1 SGDLS, CDR2 YYNGEE. Deletions cut 0 bases from V and 1 base from J, with 4 bases between. This CDR3 region has 14 residues. Generation of bulk TCR libraries relied on previously described methods and listed TCR primers. TCRdb re-analysed the PCR reads in MiXCR, keeping a single row per CDR3 protein. The sample has 490,000 or so distinct CDR3 sequences; under 30% are singletons. The sequence was collected from a human donor in good health. Some libraries in this study had Jurkat cell RNA spiked in. The chain joins TRBV9 to TRBJ2-2; D is unclear. The sequenced sample was naive CD8+ T cells from blood, with Jurkat cell RNA spiked in. The subset was: FACS-sorted CD8+CD4-CCR7+CD45RA+ naive T cells. In DNA, the CDR3 is TGTGCCAGCAGCGTAGGCTGGAACACCGGGGAGCTGTTTTTT. This translates into CASSVGWNTGELFF.